This TCR beta chain was observed in a study of lymphopenia after photon versus proton radiotherapy. The assay was immunoSEQ multiplex PCR, and TCRdb's table has in-frame clones only and misses some. The sample yields fewer than 65,000 clones, around 86% seen once. Broader study findings: Proton therapy kept repertoires fairly stable, unlike photons, which gained effector/memory cells. After lymphocyte nadir, photon-treated repertoires showed oligoclonal expansion, especially CD8+ Temra.

Turning to this clone: Its antigen is still unknown.

The clonotype comes from a man aged 40-49 years with gastric cancer. The sequences come from peripheral blood, collected from a patient treated with photon-based radiotherapy.

CDR3 amino acids: CASSPDGNTEAFF. CDR3 in DNA: TGTGCCAGCAGCCCCGATGGGAACACTGAAGCTTTCTTT. This chain links TRBV9 with TRBJ1-1; D unresolved. CDR3 size: 13 residues. Looked up from germline, CDR1 is SGDLS and CDR2 is YYNGEE. Trimming shortened V by 4 bases and J by 1 base, and 8 bases separated the two germline ends.